This T cell receptor beta chain was found in a study of Ad26.COV2.S vaccination and SARS-CoV-2 variants (dated by TCRdb to about 2021). About the full investigation: Donors in the vaccine arm were drawn from COV1001, a multicentre, randomized, double-blind, placebo-controlled phase I-IIa trial testing Ad26.COV2.S in healthy adults. Throughout the experiments and outcome assessment, investigators stayed blinded to trial group allocation. Ad26.COV2.S was given intramuscularly at 5x10^10 or 1x10^11 viral particles, as a single shot or as two shots 56 days apart. The specificity and breadth of SARS-CoV-2-reactive T cell receptors after Ad26.COV2.S vaccination were assessed by TCRbeta repertoire sequencing. Trial participants were randomized into five groups of five, in which low-dose or high-dose Ad26.COV2.S was given once or twice, or placebo was given on both occasions. The TCR-sequenced set comprised approximately 32 samples: around 20 Ad26.COV2.S vaccine recipients, 5 placebo recipients and 8 SARS-CoV-2 convalescent individuals.

This sample's treatment or condition label indicates: some 20 received Ad26.COV2.S at low or high dose, single or two shots; about 5 received placebo; per-sample allocation not given. Repertoires of vaccine and placebo recipients were sequenced from samples collected on day 63 after the first injection. Cohort 1b enrolled 25 to 30 adults aged 18-55 years at a single site in Boston, USA, between 29 July and 7 August 2020. Ad26.COV2.S was a replication-incompetent adenovirus type 26 vector expressing a prefusion-stabilized SARS-CoV-2 spike protein from the original Wuhan strain. General findings and caveats noted by the study authors: Comparing responses between vaccine doses or regimens was not something the study was powered to do. Non-spike TCR breadth was comparable between vaccine and placebo recipients, consistent with the vaccine containing only spike. After vaccination, spike-specific CD8+ and CD4+ T cell responses were reported to show substantial breadth. Ad26.COV2.S recipients had higher spike-specific TCR breadth than placebo recipients (P = 0.0014). According to the authors, total T cell responses may have been underestimated by the TCR breadth and depth analyses.

The immunoSEQ Assay was the method used to sequence TCRbeta CDR3 regions. After extraction, genomic DNA underwent amplification by bias-controlled multiplex PCR, followed by high-throughput sequencing. In the original analysis: Collapsing and filtering of sequences were performed to quantify the absolute abundance of each unique TCRbeta CDR3 region. T cell fraction was estimated by normalizing TCRbeta template counts to usable DNA, with usable DNA measured through amplification of reference genes found in all nucleated cells. Repertoire TCRs were annotated as SARS-CoV-2-specific when V gene, CDR3 amino acid sequence and J gene were exactly matched to a known reactive TCR set. The reference SARS-CoV-2 TCR set was derived from MIRA and filtered for enrichment in COVID-19-positive ImmuneCODE repertoires, a step that removed public or cross-reactive TCRs. Using the MIRA antigens, annotated TCRs were further analysed by specific ORF or by position within an ORF. Breadth was defined as annotated unique rearrangements over total unique productive rearrangements; depth was the summed frequency of those rearrangements. Two-sided Wilcoxon rank-sum tests were applied when comparing TCR breadth between groups. TCRdb limited this immuneACCESS table to in-frame rearrangements with V and J called. A share of clones is missing; checked studies link under half to unresolved V genes, and the rest is unexplained. The DNA was the basis for D and trimming; V, J and clone size are from that table. The sample has approximately 280,000 clones on record, over 75% of them singletons. The ten top clones hold approximately 3.3% of the sample.

Details on this clone: What antigen it recognizes has not been identified. No base quality values were provided; no much bigger clone lies one nucleotide off.

From its cysteine to its phenylalanine, the CDR3 spans 14 amino acids. The sequence is cut down to CDR3 DNA, 42 bases in frame from base 1. CDR1 and CDR2, looked up from the germline V gene, are MDHEN and SYDVKM. V is pruned by 3 bases and J by 5 bases, leaving 1 base of the junction without a gene match. This clonotype was sampled from a person between 18 and 65 years old who received the Ad26.COV2.S COVID-19 vaccine or a placebo. The specimen was peripheral blood, collected in a trial of Ad26.COV2.S vaccine versus placebo. This chain joins TRBV28 to TRBJ1-4; the central 9 bases match TRBD1. The CDR3: CASSLGQGNEKLFF. Here is the DNA: TGTGCCAGCAGTTTGGGACAGGGAAATGAAAAACTGTTTTTT.